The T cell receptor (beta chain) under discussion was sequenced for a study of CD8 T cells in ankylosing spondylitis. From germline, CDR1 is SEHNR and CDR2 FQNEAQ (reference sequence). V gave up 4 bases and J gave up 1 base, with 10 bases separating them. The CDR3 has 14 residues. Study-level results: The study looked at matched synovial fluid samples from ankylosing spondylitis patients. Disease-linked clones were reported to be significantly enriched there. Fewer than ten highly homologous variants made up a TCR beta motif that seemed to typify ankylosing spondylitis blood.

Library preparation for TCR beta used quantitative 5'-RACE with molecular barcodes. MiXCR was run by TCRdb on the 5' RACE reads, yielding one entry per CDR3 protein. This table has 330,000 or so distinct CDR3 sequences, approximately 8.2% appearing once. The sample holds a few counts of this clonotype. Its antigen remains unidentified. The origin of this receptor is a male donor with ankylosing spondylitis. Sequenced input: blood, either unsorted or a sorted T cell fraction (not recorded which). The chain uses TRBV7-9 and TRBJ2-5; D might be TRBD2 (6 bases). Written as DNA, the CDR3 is TGTGCCAGCAGCTCGGGACTGGCCCAAGAGACCCAGTACTTC. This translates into CASSSGLAQETQYF.